The 4 T cell receptor beta chains listed next were all sequenced from one sample in a study of vaccination and CD4 T cells after COVID-19. The sample's treatment: roughly ten-day PBMC culture with coronavirus spike peptide pools or control peptides (ViraFEST assay). Cultured CD4+ T-cell DNA underwent Oncomine TCR Beta short-read sequencing. TCRdb used MiXCR to reprocess the PCR reads, holding one entry per CDR3 protein. Of roughly 14,000 distinct CDR3 sequences listed, roughly 43% are singletons. The antigens for these receptors are not known. The source was CD4+ T cells from blood, cultured in vitro, collected before SARS-CoV-2 vaccination. The receptors stem from a human donor who had recovered from COVID-19.

The CDR3 nucleotides are TGTGCCAGCAGTAGGGACGGTAAGGGGACTGAAGCTTTCTTT. This translates into CASSRDGKGTEAFF. The V gene is TRBV5-4, the J gene TRBJ1-1; tentatively, D is TRBD1 (5 bases). The CDR3 is 14 residues long. Germline CDR1 and CDR2: SGHNT and YYREEE (reference sequence). V was cut by 5 bases and J by 5 bases, with 16 bases left in between.

This clonotype was seen a few times. The chain is built from TRBV6-5 and TRBJ1-1, with D possibly TRBD1 on 5 matching bases. V lost 3 bases and J 10 bases, leaving 9 bases between the germline ends. This CDR3 is 11 amino acids long. Germline V gene lookup returns CDR1 MNHEY and CDR2 SVGAGI. The CDR3 region has the DNA TGTGCCAGCAGTTATTCGGGGGGAGCTTTCTTT. Translated: CASSYSGGAFF.

This clonotype occurred a few times. This CDR3 is CASSLSSSGGITGELFF. CDR3 nucleotide sequence: TGTGCCAGCAGCTTATCGTCTAGCGGGGGTATCACCGGGGAGCTGTTTTTT. This chain connects TRBV7-2 to TRBJ2-2; TRBD2 aligns across 10 bases. This CDR3 has 17 amino acids. Germline V gives CDR1 SGHTA, CDR2 FQGNSA. Trimming took 2 bases from V and 4 from J; bases not matched to a gene: 7.

This clonotype was recorded a few times. This chain uses TRBV27 with TRBJ1-6, with a tentative D call TRBD1 (6 bases). V was shortened by 1 base and J by 2 bases, with 15 bases between the two germline ends. The CDR3 loop spans 18 amino acids. Germline-derived CDR1 and CDR2 are MNHEY and SMNVEV (reference sequence). CDR3 bases: TGTGCCAGCAGTTTATTTGCGCTCCAGGGGACCTATAATTCACCCCTCCACTTT. It translates to CASSLFALQGTYNSPLHF.